The T cell receptor beta chain under discussion was sequenced for a study of cytomegalovirus exposure and HLA in healthy donors. Germline V gene sequence: CDR1 SGHTA, CDR2 FQGTGA. The CDR3 sequence is 13 residues long. Trimming removed 3 bases from V and 5 bases from J, with 10 bases in between. Researchers ran the PCR with 60 Vbeta and 13 Jbeta primers. Methods used by the authors: A later analysis counted approximately 80 million unique TCR beta chains, some 12 million shared. The table came from immunoSEQ multiplex PCR; TCRdb's copy has only in-frame clones and leaves some out. V, J and clone size were drawn from that table, and D and trimming were deduced from the DNA. The sample lists about 110,000 clones; around 80% were seen once.

This TCR came from a woman aged 45-60 years in good health and CMV-seropositive. This sequence joins TRBV7-3 and TRBJ1-1, with D tentatively TRBD1 (5 bases). The sample comprised PBMCs. CDR3 sequence (DNA): TGTGCCAGCAGCTTTGGGGGGGGGACTGAAGCTTTCTTT. It translates to CASSFGGGTEAFF.